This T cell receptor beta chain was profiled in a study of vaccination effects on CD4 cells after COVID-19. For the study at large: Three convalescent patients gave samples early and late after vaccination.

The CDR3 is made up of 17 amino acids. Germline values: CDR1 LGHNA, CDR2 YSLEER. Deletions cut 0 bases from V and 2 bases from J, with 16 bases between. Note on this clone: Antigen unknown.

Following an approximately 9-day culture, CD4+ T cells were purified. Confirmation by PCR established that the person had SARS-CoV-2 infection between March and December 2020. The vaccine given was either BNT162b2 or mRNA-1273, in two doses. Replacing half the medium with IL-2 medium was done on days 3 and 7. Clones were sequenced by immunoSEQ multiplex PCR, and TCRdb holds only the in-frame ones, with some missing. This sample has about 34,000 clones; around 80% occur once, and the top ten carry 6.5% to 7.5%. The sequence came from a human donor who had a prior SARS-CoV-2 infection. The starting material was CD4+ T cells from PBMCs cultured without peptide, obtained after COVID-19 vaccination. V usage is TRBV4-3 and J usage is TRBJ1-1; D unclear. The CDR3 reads CASSQDLGGFLNTEAFF. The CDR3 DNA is TGCGCCAGCAGCCAAGATCTCGGTGGATTTTTAAACACTGAAGCTTTCTTT.